One and the same sample provided the 9 T cell receptor beta chains below, sequenced in a study of Ad26.COV2.S vaccination and SARS-CoV-2 variants. Treatment of the sample: around 19 received Ad26.COV2.S at low or high dose, single or two shots; about 5 received placebo; per-sample allocation not given. The study sampled participants on day 63 after the first vaccine or placebo injection. Repertoires were generated with immunoSEQ multiplex PCR, while TCRdb's copy carries only in-frame clones and drops some. The sample has 450,000 to 550,000 clones, 89% seen once. This specimen consisted of peripheral blood, obtained in a trial of Ad26.COV2.S vaccine versus placebo. All receptors come from a person aged 18-60 years who received the Ad26.COV2.S COVID-19 vaccine or a placebo.

The CDR3 is CASSPQTGLASTDTQYF. The CDR3 nucleotides are TGTGCCAGCAGCCCACAAACGGGGCTAGCATCCACAGATACGCAGTATTTT. V usage is TRBV5-5 and J usage is TRBJ2-3; D tentatively fits TRBD1 or TRBD2 (5 bases each). Germline values: CDR1 SGHKS, CDR2 YYEKEE (reference sequence). The CDR3 contains 17 residues. Trimming took off 4 bases at V and 2 bases at J, with 20 bases between the two ends.

This clone was picked up one time. This chain connects TRBV19 to TRBJ1-1, with a possible D match to TRBD1 (5 bases). Germline V gene lookup returns CDR1 LNHDA and CDR2 SQIVND (reference sequence). The length of the CDR3 is 11 residues. V was shortened by 5 bases and J by 5 bases, with 6 bases between the two germline ends. The CDR3 sequence: CASSWGTEAFF. For the CDR3, the DNA is TGTGCCAGTAGTTGGGGGACTGAAGCTTTCTTT.

The chain recombines TRBV19 with TRBJ1-3, with a tentative D call TRBD1 (6 bases). Germline CDR1 reads LNHDA; CDR2 reads SQIVND (reference sequence). V lost 6 bases, J lost 2 bases, and 14 bases lay in between. There are 15 residues in the CDR3. The CDR3 nucleotides are TGTGCCAGTAGAATAAGGACAGCGACTGGAAACACCATATATTTT. Translating gives CASRIRTATGNTIYF.

This chain links TRBV25-1 with TRBJ2-5; TRBD1 is a possible D gene (5 bases). CDR3 size: 16 residues. Trimming stripped 6 bases from V and 3 bases from J, with 20 bases between. CDR1 MGHDK and CDR2 SYGVNS come from the germline V gene. The CDR3 reads CASSPTVMGPKETQYF. CDR3 DNA: TGTGCCAGCAGCCCTACCGTCATGGGGCCCAAAGAGACCCAGTACTTC. The full variable domain, in which reference TRBV25-1 and TRBJ2-5 provide the parts outside the CDR3, is EADIYQTPRYLVIGTGKKITLECSQTMGHDKMYWYQQDPGMELHLIHYSYGVNSTEKGDLSSESTVSRIRTEHFPLTLESARPSHTSQYLCASSPTVMGPKETQYFGPGTRLLVL.

This chain links TRBV12-3 or TRBV12-4 with TRBJ2-3; no definite D call. V was clipped by 6 bases and J by 2 bases, with 9 bases between them. The CDR3 loop spans 13 amino acids. Here the CDR3 reads CASSPGYTDTQYF. DNA for the CDR3: TGTGCCAGCAGCCCAGGATACACAGATACGCAGTATTTT.

The chain recombines TRBV7-8 with TRBJ1-2, with TRBD1 as a possible D gene (6 bases). Germline loops: CDR1 SGHVS, CDR2 FQNEAQ. The V and J ends lost 5 bases and 4 bases respectively, with 11 bases between them. CDR3 length equals 13 residues. The CDR3 loop reads CASSKDSSYGYTF. The CDR3 nucleotides are TGTGCCAGCAGCAAGGACAGTTCCTATGGCTACACCTTC.

The chain is built from TRBV4-1 and TRBJ1-1, with TRBD1 identical over 12 bases. The ends lost 2 bases at V and 7 bases at J; junction bases unmatched: 8. Per germline, CDR1 MGHRA and CDR2 YSYEKL. There are 16 residues in the CDR3. Here the CDR3 reads CASSQFRDRGLDEAFF. The CDR3, as DNA: TGCGCCAGCAGCCAATTCCGGGACAGGGGGCTTGATGAAGCTTTCTTT.

This clone was recorded once. This chain joins TRBV7-9 and TRBJ1-2; perhaps TRBD1 as D (5 bases). The CDR3 runs 15 residues. V lost 2 bases, J lost 6 bases, and 16 bases lay in between. Per germline, CDR1 SEHNR and CDR2 FQNEAQ (reference sequence). The CDR3 bases are TGTGCCAGCAGCTTACGCCAGGGAGCGGAGGATGGCTACACCTTC. Translation: CASSLRQGAEDGYTF.

The chain uses TRBV3-1 (or the pseudogene TRBV3-2) and TRBJ1-3, with no clear D. The length of the CDR3 is 18 residues. V was clipped by 0 bases and J by 4 bases, with 19 bases between them. Per the germline V gene, CDR1 is LGHDT and CDR2 is YNNKEL (reference sequence). The CDR3 bases are TGTGCCAGCAGCCAAGATCTTTTGTTGGGGTCTAGGGGAAACACCATATATTTT. Translating gives CASSQDLLLGSRGNTIYF.